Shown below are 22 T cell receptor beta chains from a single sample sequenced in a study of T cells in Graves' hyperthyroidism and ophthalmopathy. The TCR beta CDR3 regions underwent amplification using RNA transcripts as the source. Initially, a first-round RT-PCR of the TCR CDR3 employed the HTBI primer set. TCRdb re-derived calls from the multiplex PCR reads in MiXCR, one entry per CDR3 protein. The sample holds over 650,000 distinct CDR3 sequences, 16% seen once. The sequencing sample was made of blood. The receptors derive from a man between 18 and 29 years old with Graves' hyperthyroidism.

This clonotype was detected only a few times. The CDR3 is CASSATGTGAFF. The CDR3 coding sequence is TGTGCCAGCAGCGCGACAGGGACGGGAGCTTTCTTT. The V call is TRBV5-4, the J call TRBJ1-1, with 7 bases fitting TRBD1. Unmatched junction bases numbered 7, after V lost 4 bases and J lost 10 bases. From germline, CDR1 is SGHNT and CDR2 YYREEE (reference sequence). This CDR3 is built from 12 residues. The full variable domain, its missing parts supplied by reference TRBV5-4 and TRBJ1-1, is ETGVTQSPTHLIKTRGQQVTLRCSSQSGHNTVSWYQQALGQGPQFIFQYYREEENGRGNFPPRFSGLQFPNYSSELNVNALELDDSALYLCASSATGTGAFFGQGTRLTVV.

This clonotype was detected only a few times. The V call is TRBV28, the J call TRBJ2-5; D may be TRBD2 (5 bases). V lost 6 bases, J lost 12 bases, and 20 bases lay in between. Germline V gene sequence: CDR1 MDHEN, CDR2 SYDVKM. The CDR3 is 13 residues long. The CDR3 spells CASSSTASGKEYF. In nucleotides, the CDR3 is TGTGCCAGCAGCTCCACCGCTTCCGGGAAAGAGTACTTC.

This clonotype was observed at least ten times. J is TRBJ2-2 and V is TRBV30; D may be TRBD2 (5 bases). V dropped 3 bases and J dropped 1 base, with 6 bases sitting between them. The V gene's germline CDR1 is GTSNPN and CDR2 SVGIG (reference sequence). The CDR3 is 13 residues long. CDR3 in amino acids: CAWSRGNTGELFF. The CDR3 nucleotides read TGTGCCTGGAGCCGGGGGAACACCGGGGAGCTGTTTTTT.

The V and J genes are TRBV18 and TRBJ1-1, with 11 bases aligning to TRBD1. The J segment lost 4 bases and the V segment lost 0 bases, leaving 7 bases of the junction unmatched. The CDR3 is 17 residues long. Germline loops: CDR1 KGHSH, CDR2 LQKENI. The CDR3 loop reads CASSPPGQGVLSTEAFF. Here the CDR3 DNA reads TGTGCCAGCTCACCACCGGGACAGGGGGTGTTGAGCACTGAAGCTTTCTTT.

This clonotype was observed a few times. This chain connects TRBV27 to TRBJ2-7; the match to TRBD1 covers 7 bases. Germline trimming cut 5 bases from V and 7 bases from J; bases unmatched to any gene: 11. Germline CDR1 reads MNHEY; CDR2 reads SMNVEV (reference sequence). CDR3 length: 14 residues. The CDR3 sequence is CASSSNRGSGEQYF. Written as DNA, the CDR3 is TGTGCCAGCAGTAGCAACAGGGGATCCGGAGAGCAGTACTTC.

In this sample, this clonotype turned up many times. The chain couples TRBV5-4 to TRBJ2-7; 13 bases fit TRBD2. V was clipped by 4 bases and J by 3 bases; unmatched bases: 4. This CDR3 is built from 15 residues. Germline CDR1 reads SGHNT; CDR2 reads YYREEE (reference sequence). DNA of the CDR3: TGTGCCAGCAGCCAAGGGACTAGCGGGAACTACGAGCAGTACTTC. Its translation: CASSQGTSGNYEQYF.

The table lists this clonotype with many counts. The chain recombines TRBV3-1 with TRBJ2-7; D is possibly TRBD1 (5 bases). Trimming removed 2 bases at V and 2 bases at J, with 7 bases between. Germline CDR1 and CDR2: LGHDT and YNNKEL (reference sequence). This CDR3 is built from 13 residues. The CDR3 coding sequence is TGTGCCAGCAGCCAATGGGGCCCCTACGAGCAGTACTTC. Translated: CASSQWGPYEQYF.

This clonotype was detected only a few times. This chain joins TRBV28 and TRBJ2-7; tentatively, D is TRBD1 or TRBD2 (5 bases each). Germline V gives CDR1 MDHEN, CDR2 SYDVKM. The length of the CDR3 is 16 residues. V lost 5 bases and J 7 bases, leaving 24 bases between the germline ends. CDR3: CASSTPRIGAPWEQYF. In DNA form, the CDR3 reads TGTGCCAGCAGTACCCCAAGGATCGGGGCCCCCTGGGAGCAGTACTTC.

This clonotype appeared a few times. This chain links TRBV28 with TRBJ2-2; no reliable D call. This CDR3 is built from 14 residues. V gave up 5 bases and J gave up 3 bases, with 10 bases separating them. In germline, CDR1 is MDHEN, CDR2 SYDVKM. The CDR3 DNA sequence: TGTGCCAGCAGTCGGTCAGCCGACACCGGGGAGCTGTTTTTT. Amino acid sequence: CASSRSADTGELFF.

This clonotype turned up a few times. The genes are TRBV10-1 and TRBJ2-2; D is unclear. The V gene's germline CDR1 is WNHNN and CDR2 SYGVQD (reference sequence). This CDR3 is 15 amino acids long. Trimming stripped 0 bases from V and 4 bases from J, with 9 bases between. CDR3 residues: CASSESASSTGELFF. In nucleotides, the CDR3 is TGCGCCAGCAGTGAGTCCGCCAGTTCCACCGGGGAGCTGTTTTTT.

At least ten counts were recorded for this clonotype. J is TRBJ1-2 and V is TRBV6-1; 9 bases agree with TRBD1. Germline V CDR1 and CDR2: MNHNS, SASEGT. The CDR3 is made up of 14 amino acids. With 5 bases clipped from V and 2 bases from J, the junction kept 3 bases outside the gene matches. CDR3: CASSFGQGNYGYTF. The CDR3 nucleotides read TGTGCCAGCAGTTTCGGACAGGGGAACTATGGCTACACCTTC.

This CDR3 is CASSVGAGGEYGYTF. CDR3 nucleotides: TGTGCCAGCAGCGTAGGGGCCGGAGGGGAGTATGGCTACACCTTC. This rearrangement joins TRBV9 to TRBJ1-2, with TRBD1 as a possible D gene (5 bases). Trimming shortened V by 0 bases and J by 5 bases, and 14 bases separated the two germline ends. The germline V gene encodes CDR1 SGDLS and CDR2 YYNGEE. There are 15 residues in the CDR3.

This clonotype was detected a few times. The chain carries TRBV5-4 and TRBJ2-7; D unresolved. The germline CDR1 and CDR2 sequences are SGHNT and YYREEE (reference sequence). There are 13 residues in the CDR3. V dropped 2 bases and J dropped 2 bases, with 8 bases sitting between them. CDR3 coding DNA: TGTGCCAGCAGCTTACACACTACCTACGAGCAGTACTTC. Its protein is CASSLHTTYEQYF.

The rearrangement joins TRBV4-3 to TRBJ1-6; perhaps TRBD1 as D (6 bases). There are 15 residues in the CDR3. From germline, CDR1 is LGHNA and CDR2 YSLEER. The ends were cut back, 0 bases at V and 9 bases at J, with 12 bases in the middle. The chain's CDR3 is CASSQDWGAGSPLHF. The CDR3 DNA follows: TGCGCCAGCAGCCAAGATTGGGGGGCTGGTTCACCCCTCCACTTT.

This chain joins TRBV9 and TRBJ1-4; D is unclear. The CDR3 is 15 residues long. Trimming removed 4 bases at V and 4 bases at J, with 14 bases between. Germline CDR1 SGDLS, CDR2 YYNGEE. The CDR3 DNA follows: TGTGCCAGCAGCCCCCAGAGTTCAAGTAATGAAAAACTGTTTTTT. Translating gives CASSPQSSSNEKLFF.

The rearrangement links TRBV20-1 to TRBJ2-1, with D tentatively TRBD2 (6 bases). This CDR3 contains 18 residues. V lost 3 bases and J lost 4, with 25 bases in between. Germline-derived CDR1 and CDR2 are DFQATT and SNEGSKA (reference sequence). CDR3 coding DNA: TGCAGTGCTAGGGACAAACTCTGGGGGGTGGAGGTTTACAATGAGCAGTTCTTC. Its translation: CSARDKLWGVEVYNEQFF.

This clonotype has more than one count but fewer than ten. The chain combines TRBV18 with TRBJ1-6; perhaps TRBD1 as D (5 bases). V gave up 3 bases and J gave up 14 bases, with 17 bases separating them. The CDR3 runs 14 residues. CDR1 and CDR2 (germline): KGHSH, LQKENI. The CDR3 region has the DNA TGTGCCAGCTCACCGCCGGGGGGTCTTGCTACCCTCCACTTT. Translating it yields CASSPPGGLATLHF.

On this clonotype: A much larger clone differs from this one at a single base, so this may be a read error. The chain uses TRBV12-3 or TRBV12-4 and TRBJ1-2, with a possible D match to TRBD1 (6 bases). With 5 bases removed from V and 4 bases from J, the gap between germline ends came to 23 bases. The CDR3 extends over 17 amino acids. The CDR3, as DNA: TGTGCCAGCAGTCCCTCGTCAGGCGCCGGGGGGCTCTATGGCTACACCTTC. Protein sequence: CASSPSSGAGGLYGYTF.

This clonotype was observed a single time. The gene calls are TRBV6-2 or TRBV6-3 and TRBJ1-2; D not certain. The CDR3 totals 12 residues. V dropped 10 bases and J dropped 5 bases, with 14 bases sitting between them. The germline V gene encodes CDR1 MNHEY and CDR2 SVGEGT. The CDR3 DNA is TGTGCCACCATAACCGGCCGTTATGGCTACACCTTC. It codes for CATITGRYGYTF.

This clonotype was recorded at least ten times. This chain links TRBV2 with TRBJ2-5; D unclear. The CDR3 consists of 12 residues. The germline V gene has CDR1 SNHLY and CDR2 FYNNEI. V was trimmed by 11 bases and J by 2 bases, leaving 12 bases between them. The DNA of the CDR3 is TGTGCCGCTGACGCTGCGCAAGAGACCCAGTACTTC. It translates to CAADAAQETQYF.

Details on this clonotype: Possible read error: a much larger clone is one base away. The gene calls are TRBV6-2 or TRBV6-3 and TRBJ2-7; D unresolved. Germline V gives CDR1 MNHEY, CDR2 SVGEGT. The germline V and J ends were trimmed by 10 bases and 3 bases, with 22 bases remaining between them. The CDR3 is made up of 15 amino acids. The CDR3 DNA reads TGTGCCACCACTCCGGAAGGACGGGCCCTCTACGAGCAGTACTTC. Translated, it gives CATTPEGRALYEQYF.

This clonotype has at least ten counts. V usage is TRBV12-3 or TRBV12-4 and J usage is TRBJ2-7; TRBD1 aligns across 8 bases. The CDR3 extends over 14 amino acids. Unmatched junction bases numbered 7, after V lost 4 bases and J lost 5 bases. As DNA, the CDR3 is TGTGCCAGCAGTTGGACAGGGCTTGTCGACGAGCAGTACTTC. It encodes CASSWTGLVDEQYF.